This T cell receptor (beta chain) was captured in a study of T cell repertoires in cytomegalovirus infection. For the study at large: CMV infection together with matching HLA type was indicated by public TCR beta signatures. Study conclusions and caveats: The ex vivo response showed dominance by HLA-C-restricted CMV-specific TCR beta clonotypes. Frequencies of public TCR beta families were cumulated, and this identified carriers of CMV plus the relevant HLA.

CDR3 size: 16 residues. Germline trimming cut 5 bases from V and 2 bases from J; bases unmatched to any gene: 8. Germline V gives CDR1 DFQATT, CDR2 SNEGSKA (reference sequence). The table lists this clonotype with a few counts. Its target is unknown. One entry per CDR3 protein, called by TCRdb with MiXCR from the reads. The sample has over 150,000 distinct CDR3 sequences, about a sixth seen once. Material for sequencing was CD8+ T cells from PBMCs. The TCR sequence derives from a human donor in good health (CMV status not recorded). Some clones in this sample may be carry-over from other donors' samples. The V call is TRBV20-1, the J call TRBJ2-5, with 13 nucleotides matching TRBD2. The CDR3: CSADKGLAGLQETQYF. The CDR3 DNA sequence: TGCAGTGCTGATAAGGGACTAGCGGGATTACAAGAGACCCAGTACTTC.